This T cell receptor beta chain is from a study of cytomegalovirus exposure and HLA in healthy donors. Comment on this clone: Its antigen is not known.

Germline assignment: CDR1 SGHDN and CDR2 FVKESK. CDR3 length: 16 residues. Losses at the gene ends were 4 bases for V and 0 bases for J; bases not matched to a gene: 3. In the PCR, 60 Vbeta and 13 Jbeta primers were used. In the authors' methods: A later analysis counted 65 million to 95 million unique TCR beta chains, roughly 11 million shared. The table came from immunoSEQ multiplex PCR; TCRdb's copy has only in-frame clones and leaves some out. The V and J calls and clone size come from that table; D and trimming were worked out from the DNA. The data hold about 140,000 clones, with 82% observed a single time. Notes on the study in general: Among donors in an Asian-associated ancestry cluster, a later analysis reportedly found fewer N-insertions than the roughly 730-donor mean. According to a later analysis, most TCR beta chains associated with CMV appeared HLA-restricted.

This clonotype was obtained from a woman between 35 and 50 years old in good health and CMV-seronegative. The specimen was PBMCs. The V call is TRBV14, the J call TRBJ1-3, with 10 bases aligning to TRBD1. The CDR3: CASSRDRGRSGNTIYF. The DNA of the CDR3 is TGTGCCAGCAGCCGGGACAGGGGACGCTCTGGAAACACCATATATTTT.